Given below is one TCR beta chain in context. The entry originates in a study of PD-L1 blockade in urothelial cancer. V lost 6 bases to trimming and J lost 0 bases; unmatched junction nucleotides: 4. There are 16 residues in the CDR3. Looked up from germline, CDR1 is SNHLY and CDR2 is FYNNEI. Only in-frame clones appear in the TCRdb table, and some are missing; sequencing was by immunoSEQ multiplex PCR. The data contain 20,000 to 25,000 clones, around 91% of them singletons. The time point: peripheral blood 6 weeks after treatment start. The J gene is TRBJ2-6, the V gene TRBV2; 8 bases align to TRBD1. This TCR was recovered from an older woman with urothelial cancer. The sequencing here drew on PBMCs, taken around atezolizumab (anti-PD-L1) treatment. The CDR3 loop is CASRGQGDSGANVLTF. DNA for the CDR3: TGTGCCAGCAGAGGACAGGGTGACTCTGGGGCCAACGTCCTGACTTTC.